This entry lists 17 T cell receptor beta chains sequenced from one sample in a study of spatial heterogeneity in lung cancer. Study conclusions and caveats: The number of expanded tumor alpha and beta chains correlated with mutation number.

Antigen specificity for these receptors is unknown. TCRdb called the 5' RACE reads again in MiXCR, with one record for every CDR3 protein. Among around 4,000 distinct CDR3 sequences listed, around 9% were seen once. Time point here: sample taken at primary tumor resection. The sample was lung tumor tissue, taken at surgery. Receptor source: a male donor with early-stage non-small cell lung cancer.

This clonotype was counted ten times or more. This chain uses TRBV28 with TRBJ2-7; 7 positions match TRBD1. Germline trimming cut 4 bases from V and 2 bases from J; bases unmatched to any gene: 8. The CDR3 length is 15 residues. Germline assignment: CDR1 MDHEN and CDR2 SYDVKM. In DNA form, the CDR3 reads TGTGCCAGCAGTTCCCCAAGGACAGGACCCTACGAGCAGTACTTC. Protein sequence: CASSSPRTGPYEQYF. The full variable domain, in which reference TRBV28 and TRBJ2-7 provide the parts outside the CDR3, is DVKVTQSSRYLVKRTGEKVFLECVQDMDHENMFWYRQDPGLGLRLIYFSYDVKMKEKGDIPEGYSVSREKKERFSLILESASTNQTSMYLCASSSPRTGPYEQYFGPGTRLTVT.

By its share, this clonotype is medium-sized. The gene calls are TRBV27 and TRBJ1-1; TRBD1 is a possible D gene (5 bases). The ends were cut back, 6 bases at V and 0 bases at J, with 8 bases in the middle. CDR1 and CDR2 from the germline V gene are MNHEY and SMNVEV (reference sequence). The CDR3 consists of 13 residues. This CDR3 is CASRGRLNTEAFF. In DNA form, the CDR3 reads TGTGCCAGCAGGGGACGGTTGAACACTGAAGCTTTCTTT.

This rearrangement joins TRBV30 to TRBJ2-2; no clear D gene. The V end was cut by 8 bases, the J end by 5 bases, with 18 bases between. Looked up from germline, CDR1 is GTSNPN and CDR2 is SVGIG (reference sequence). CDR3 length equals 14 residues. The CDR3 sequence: CARRRSRATGELFF. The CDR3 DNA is TGTGCCCGCCGCAGGAGCCGGGCGACCGGGGAGCTGTTTTTT.

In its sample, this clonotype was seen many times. The CDR3 nucleotides are TGTGCCAGCAGCCCTCTAGCGCGCTCCTACGAGCAGTACTTC. This encodes CASSPLARSYEQYF. The J gene is TRBJ2-7, the V gene TRBV3-1, with TRBD2 as a possible D gene (6 bases). Germline loops: CDR1 LGHDT, CDR2 YNNKEL (reference sequence). The V end lost 4 bases, the J end lost 0 bases, and 10 bases lay between the germline ends. The length of the CDR3 is 14 residues.

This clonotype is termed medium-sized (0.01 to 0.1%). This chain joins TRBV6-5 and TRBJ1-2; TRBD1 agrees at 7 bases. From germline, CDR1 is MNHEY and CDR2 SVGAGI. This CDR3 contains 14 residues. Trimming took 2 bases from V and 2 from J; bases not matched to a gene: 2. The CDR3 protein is CASSYLTGNYGYTF. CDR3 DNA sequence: TGTGCCAGCAGTTACCTGACAGGGAACTATGGCTACACCTTC.

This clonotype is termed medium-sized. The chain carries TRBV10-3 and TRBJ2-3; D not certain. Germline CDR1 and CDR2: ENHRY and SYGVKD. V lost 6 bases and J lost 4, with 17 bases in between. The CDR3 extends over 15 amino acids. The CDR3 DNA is TGTGCCATCAGCGAACCGCATTCAGTATCAGATACGCAGTATTTT. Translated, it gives CAISEPHSVSDTQYF.

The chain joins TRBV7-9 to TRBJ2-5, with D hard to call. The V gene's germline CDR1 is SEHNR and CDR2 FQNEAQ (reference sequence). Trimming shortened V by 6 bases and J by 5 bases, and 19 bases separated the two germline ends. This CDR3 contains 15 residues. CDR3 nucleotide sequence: TGTGCCAGCAGTCTTACGACTCGACCGGGTGAGACCCAGTACTTC. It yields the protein CASSLTTRPGETQYF.

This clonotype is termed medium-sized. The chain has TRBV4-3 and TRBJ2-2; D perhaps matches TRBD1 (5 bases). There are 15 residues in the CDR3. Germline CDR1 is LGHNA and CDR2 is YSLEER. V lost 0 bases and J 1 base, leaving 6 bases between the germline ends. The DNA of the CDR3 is TGCGCCAGCAGCCAAGATGGACAGAACACCGGGGAGCTGTTTTTT. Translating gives CASSQDGQNTGELFF.

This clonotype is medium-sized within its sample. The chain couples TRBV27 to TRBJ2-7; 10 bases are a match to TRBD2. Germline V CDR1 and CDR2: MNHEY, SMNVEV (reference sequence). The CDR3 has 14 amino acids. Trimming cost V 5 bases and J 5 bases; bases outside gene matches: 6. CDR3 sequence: CASSPSGRVDEQYF. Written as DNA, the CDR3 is TGTGCCAGCAGTCCTAGCGGGAGAGTAGACGAGCAGTACTTC.

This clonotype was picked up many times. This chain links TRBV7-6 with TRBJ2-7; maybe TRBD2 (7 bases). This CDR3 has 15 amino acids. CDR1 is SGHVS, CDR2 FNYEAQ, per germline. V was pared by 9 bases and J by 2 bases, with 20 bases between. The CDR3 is CASTTRGGDTYEQYF. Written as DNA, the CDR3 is TGTGCCAGTACGACGAGAGGGGGGGATACCTACGAGCAGTACTTC.

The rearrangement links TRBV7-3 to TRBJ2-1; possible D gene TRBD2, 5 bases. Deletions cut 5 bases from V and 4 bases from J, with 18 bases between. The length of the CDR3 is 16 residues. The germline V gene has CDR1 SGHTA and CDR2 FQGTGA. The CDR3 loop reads CASSPPSASGYNEQFF. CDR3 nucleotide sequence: TGTGCCAGCAGCCCCCCAAGCGCGAGCGGATACAATGAGCAGTTCTTC.

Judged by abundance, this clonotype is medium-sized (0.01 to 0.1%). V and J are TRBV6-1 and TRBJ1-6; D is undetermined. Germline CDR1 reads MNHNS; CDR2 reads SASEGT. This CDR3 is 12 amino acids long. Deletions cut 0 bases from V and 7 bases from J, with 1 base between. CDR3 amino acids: CASSEANSPLHF. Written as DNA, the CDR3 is TGTGCCAGCAGTGAAGCGAATTCACCCCTCCACTTT.

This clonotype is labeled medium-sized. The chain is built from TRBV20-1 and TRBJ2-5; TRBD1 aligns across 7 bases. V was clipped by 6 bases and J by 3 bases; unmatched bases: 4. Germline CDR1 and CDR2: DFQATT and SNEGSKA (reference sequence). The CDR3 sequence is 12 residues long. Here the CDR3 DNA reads TGCAGTGCGGATACAGGGGAAGAGACCCAGTACTTC. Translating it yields CSADTGEETQYF.

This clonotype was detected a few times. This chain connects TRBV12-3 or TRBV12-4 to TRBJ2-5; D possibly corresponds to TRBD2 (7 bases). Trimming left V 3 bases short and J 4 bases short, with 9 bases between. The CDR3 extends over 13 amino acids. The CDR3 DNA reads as TGTGCCAGCAGTTTCGGGGGGCGAGAGACCCAGTACTTC. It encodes CASSFGGRETQYF.

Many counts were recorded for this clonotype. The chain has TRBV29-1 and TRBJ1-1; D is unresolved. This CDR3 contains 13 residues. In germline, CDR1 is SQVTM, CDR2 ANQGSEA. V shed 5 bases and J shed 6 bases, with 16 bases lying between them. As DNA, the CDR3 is TGCAGCGTTCGTTGGGGAGCGCGGTCTGAAGCTTTCTTT. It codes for CSVRWGARSEAFF. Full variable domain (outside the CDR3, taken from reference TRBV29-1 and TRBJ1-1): SAVISQKPSRDICQRGTSLTIQCQVDSQVTMMFWYRQQPGQSLTLIATANQGSEATYESGFVIDKFPISRPNLTFSTLTVSNMSPEDSSIYLCSVRWGARSEAFFGQGTRLTVV.

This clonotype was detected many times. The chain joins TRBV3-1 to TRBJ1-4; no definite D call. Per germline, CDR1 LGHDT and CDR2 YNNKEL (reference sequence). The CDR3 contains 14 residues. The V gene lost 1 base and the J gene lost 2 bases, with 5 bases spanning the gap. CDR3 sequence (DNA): TGTGCCAGCAGCCAAGCCGGTACTAATGAAAAACTGTTTTTT. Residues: CASSQAGTNEKLFF.

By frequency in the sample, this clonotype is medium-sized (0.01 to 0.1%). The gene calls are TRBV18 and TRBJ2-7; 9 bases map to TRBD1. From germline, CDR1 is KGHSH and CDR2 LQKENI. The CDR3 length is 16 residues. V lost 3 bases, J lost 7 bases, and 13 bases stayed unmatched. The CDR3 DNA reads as TGTGCCAGCTCACCCCTCCTGACAGGGGGATCTGAGGAGCAGTACTTC. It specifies CASSPLLTGGSEEQYF.